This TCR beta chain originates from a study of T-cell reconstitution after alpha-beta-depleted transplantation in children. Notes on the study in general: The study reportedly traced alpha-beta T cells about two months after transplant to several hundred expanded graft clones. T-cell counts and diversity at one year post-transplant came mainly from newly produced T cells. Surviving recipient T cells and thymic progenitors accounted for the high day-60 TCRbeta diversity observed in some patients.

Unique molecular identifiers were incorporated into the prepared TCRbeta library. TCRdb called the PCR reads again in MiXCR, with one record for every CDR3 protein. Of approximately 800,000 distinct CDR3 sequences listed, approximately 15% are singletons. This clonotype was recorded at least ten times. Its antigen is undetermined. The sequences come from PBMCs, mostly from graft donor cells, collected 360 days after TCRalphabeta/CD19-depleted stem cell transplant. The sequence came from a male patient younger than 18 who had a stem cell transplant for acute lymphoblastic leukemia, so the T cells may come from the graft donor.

CDR3: CASSRGQGAEGTEAFF. Here the CDR3 DNA reads TGTGCCAGCAGCCGGGGACAGGGGGCGGAGGGCACTGAAGCTTTCTTT. The gene calls are TRBV5-6 and TRBJ1-1; 12 bases agree with TRBD1. The CDR3 loop spans 16 amino acids. The V segment lost 4 bases and the J segment 4 bases; nucleotides outside the gene matches: 8. CDR1 and CDR2 (germline): SGHDT, YYEEEE.